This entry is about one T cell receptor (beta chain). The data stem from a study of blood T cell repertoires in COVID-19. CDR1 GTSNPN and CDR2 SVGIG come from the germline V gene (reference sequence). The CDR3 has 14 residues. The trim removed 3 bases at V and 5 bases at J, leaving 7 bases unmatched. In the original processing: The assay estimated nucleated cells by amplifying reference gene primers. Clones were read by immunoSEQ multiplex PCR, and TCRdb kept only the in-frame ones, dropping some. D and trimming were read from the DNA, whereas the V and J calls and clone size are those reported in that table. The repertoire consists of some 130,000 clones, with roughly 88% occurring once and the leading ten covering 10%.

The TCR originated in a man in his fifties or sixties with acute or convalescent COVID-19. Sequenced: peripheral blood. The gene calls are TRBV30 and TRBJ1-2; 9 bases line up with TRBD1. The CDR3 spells CAWRDTGGAYGYTF. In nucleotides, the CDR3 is TGTGCCTGGAGGGATACAGGGGGCGCTTATGGCTACACCTTC.